This TCR beta chain was documented in a study of T cells after yellow fever vaccination. Study findings and constraints: In post-booster samples, most primary-vaccination clones reappeared (roughly 96% CD4, about 90% CD8). Abundant clonotypes from the bulk population could get into FACS-sorted repertoires as contaminants.

This CDR3 spans 13 amino acids. V lost 5 bases to trimming and J lost 3 bases, with 12 bases between them. The germline CDR1 and CDR2 sequences are SGHDT and YYEEEE. With respect to this clonotype: Its matching antigen is unknown.

By 5'RACE template switching, TCR cDNA was produced, with a universal primer site and UMIs added in the process. TCRdb re-analysed the 5' RACE reads in MiXCR, keeping a single row per CDR3 protein. The sample lists some 600,000 distinct CDR3 sequences, about 12% seen once, with about 15% in the top ten. V gene TRBV5-6 combines with J gene TRBJ2-7, with D unresolved. This material consisted of PBMCs, taken on the day of the yellow fever booster vaccination. The origin of this receptor is a man younger than 40 who received the YFV17D yellow fever vaccine. CDR3 nucleotide sequence: TGTGCCAGCAGAAGGAGTTCGGGCTACGAGCAGTACTTC. This gives the protein CASRRSSGYEQYF.